This TCR beta chain was identified during a study of blood T cell repertoires in COVID-19. Study context: Both acute and convalescent COVID-19 samples were obtained from the United States, Italy and Spain. In each case, the material was cDNA or gDNA derived from T cells, B-cell-depleted T cells, or PBMCs.

Patients of the Seattle cohort, enrolled during active infection, were followed longitudinally. The germline gives CDR1 SGHTA, CDR2 FQGNSA. This CDR3 contains 14 residues. V was shortened by 5 bases and J by 2 bases, with 12 bases between the two germline ends. Sequencing was performed with immunoSEQ multiplex PCR; in TCRdb, only in-frame clones are kept and a portion is missing. The data show about 200,000 clones, over 75% seen once. This sequence was found in a person aged 70 to 79 with COVID-19, enrolled during active disease. The sequencing sample was made of peripheral blood. The chain uses TRBV7-2 and TRBJ1-2; TRBD1 is a possible D gene (5 bases). The CDR3 region is CASSPRDWNYGYTF. In nucleotides, the CDR3 is TGTGCCAGCAGCCCTCGGGACTGGAACTATGGCTACACCTTC.